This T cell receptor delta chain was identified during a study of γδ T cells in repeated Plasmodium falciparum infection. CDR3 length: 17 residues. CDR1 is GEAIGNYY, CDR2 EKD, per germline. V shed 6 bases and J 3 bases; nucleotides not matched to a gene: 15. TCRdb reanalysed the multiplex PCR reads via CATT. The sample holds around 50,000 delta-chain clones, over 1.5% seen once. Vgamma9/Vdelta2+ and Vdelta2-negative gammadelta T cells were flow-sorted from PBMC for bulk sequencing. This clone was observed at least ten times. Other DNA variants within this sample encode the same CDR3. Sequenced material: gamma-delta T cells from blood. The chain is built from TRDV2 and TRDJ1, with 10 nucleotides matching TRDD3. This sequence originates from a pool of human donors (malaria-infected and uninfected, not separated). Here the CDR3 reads CACPRGGIRGEADKLIF. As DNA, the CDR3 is TGTGCCTGTCCCCGAGGGGGGATACGGGGGGAGGCCGATAAACTCATCTTT.